This note documents a single T cell receptor beta chain sequence. This entry belongs to a study of blood T cell repertoires in COVID-19. TCRdb keeps only in-frame clones here, not all; method: immunoSEQ multiplex PCR. The table shows around 250,000 clones, with around nine tenths occurring only once. V lost 3 bases and J 2 bases, leaving 26 bases between the germline ends. The CDR3 spans 18 residues. Per germline, CDR1 SQVTM and CDR2 ANQGSEA. The chain joins TRBV29-1 to TRBJ2-7, with a tentative D call TRBD1 (6 bases). Input material: peripheral blood. The sequence was obtained from a woman in her seventies with active or convalescent COVID-19. The CDR3 coding sequence is TGCAGCGTTGAGCCCCTCGAGATTACAGGGAAACCGCCCTACGAGCAGTACTTC. It is translated as CSVEPLEITGKPPYEQYF.